The rows below give T cell receptor beta chains drawn from one sample of a study of identical twins. MiXCR was run by TCRdb on the 5' RACE reads, yielding one entry per CDR3 protein. The table includes about 530,000 distinct CDR3 sequences, 13% to 15% detected once. Separately, the same data were catalogued under a study of yellow fever vaccine responses in identical twins.

The sequenced sample was CD4+ T cells sorted from blood. The receptors come from a woman between 18 and 29 years old in good health. Both conserved end residues are part of each CDR3. The D gene is left open where the match is weak. Clone size, where shown, is once, few, many, or a class for clones that have expanded.

few | TRBJ2-7 | 13 | TRBD2 | TRBV20-1 | CSARVAGTYEQYF | TGCAGTGCTAGAGTAGCGGGAACCTACGAGCAGTACTTC
few | TRBJ2-5 | 12 | TRBD2 | TRBV5-1 | CASSPTGGAQYF | TGCGCCAGCAGCCCGACGGGGGGGGCCCAGTACTTC
. | TRBJ2-1 | 16 | TRBD2 | TRBV4-2 | CASSQRLAGAVNEQFF | TGTGCCAGCAGCCAACGACTAGCGGGGGCCGTAAATGAGCAGTTCTTC
few | TRBJ1-6 | 17 | TRBD1 | TRBV12-3/TRBV12-4 | CASSLSPPGQGGSPLHF | TGTGCCAGCAGTTTGTCCCCACCGGGACAGGGGGGTTCACCCCTCCACTTT
few | TRBJ2-3 | 16 | TRBD2 | TRBV3-1 | CASSQTAGVTPDTQYF | TGTGCCAGCAGCCAAACTGCGGGAGTGACCCCAGATACGCAGTATTTT
. | TRBJ1-1 | 13 | . | TRBV7-2 | CASSKTLTGDAFF | TGTGCCAGCAGCAAAACCTTAACGGGGGACGCTTTCTTT
. | TRBJ2-5 | 15 | TRBD2 | TRBV5-6 | CASSLYLAGEDTQYF | TGTGCCAGCAGCTTGTACCTAGCGGGGGAAGATACCCAGTACTTC
few | TRBJ2-6 | 18 | . | TRBV11-1 | CATPSKGGEHSGANVLTF | TGTGCCACCCCCTCAAAGGGGGGGGAACACTCTGGGGCCAACGTCCTGACTTTC
few | TRBJ2-3 | 12 | . | TRBV29-1 | CSVKVLGDTQYF | TGCAGCGTTAAAGTCCTTGGGGATACGCAGTATTTT
. | TRBJ2-3 | 14 | TRBD1 | TRBV29-1 | CSVAGTGGTDTQYF | TGCAGCGTTGCCGGGACAGGGGGCACAGATACGCAGTATTTT
. | TRBJ2-1 | 14 | . | TRBV27 | CASSTRALDNEQFF | TGTGCCAGCAGTACAAGGGCCCTTGACAATGAGCAGTTCTTC
. | TRBJ1-4 | 14 | . | TRBV5-1 | CASSLVAANEKLFF | TGCGCCAGCAGCTTGGTGGCTGCAAATGAAAAACTGTTTTTT